This is a list of T cell receptor beta chains from one sample in a study of OX40 agonist ivuxolimab in advanced cancers. Profiling relied on immunoSEQ multiplex PCR, and the TCRdb table lists in-frame clones only, not all of them. Of some 70,000 clones listed, more than 85% are singletons. The source material was CD4+ or CD8+ T cells sorted from blood, sampled in a trial of the OX40 agonist ivuxolimab. These receptor sequences come from an adult with an advanced solid tumor such as melanoma, head and neck, liver or kidney cancer. CDR3s include the opening cysteine and the closing phenylalanine or tryptophan. D genes are given only for firm matches. Size is stated for part of the rows, as once, few or many counts, or as a class when the clone is expanded.

CDR3aa: CASSLELQEYNEQFF; CDR3nt: TGTGCCAGCAGCTTGGAATTACAGGAATACAATGAGCAGTTCTTC; v_gene: TRBV5-8; abundance: -; j_gene: TRBJ2-1; len: 15; d_gene: -
CDR3aa: CASSAGTSGVVYNEQFF; CDR3nt: TGTGCCAGCAGTGCCGGGACTAGCGGAGTGGTCTACAATGAGCAGTTCTTC; v_gene: TRBV2; abundance: few; j_gene: TRBJ2-1; len: 17; d_gene: TRBD2
CDR3aa: CASSEGDRALYEQYF; CDR3nt: TGTGCCAGCAGTGAAGGGGACAGGGCCCTCTACGAGCAGTACTTC; v_gene: TRBV6-1; abundance: few; j_gene: TRBJ2-7; len: 15; d_gene: TRBD1
CDR3aa: CASSLEWTRSETQYF; CDR3nt: TGTGCCAGCTCACTCGAGTGGACTAGGTCAGAGACCCAGTACTTC; v_gene: TRBV18; abundance: -; j_gene: TRBJ2-5; len: 15; d_gene: TRBD2
CDR3aa: CASSARIGEETPQHF; CDR3nt: TGTGCCAGCAGCGCCCGAATAGGCGAGGAGACGCCCCAGCATTTT; v_gene: TRBV11-2; abundance: -; j_gene: TRBJ1-5; len: 15; d_gene: -
CDR3aa: CASSPRQETGANVLTF; CDR3nt: TGTGCCAGCAGCCCCCGACAGGAGACTGGGGCCAACGTCCTGACTTTC; v_gene: TRBV9; abundance: -; j_gene: TRBJ2-6; len: 16; d_gene: -
CDR3aa: CASSFFAGGAGGYTF; CDR3nt: TGTGCCAGCAGTTTCTTCGCAGGGGGTGCAGGCGGCTACACCTTC; v_gene: TRBV5-4; abundance: -; j_gene: TRBJ1-2; len: 15; d_gene: TRBD1
CDR3aa: CASRPGGSGELFF; CDR3nt: TGCGCCAGCAGACCAGGGGGGTCCGGGGAGCTGTTTTTT; v_gene: TRBV10-1; abundance: -; j_gene: TRBJ2-2; len: 13; d_gene: -
CDR3aa: CASSIRGTQAYEQYF; CDR3nt: TGTGCCAGTAGTATTAGGGGGACCCAGGCCTACGAGCAGTACTTC; v_gene: TRBV19; abundance: -; j_gene: TRBJ2-7; len: 15; d_gene: -
CDR3aa: CASITKLNTEAFF; CDR3nt: TGTGCCAGTATTACGAAATTGAACACTGAAGCTTTCTTT; v_gene: TRBV19; abundance: -; j_gene: TRBJ1-1; len: 13; d_gene: -
CDR3aa: CASSAFPGQTSGANVLTF; CDR3nt: TGCGCCAGCAGCGCATTTCCGGGACAGACCTCTGGGGCCAACGTCCTGACTTTC; v_gene: TRBV5-1; abundance: -; j_gene: TRBJ2-6; len: 18; d_gene: TRBD1
CDR3aa: CASSPSRGQSDSEAFF; CDR3nt: TGTGCCAGCAGTCCTTCCCGGGGACAGTCAGATTCTGAAGCTTTCTTT; v_gene: TRBV11-1; abundance: -; j_gene: TRBJ1-1; len: 16; d_gene: TRBD1
CDR3aa: CASSLERGVYEQYF; CDR3nt: TGCGCCAGCAGCTTAGAGCGGGGGGTGTACGAGCAGTACTTC; v_gene: TRBV5-1; abundance: -; j_gene: TRBJ2-7; len: 14; d_gene: TRBD2
CDR3aa: CASRGRQEVADTQYF; CDR3nt: TGTGCCAGCAGGGGGCGGCAGGAGGTCGCAGATACGCAGTATTTT; v_gene: TRBV5-4; abundance: -; j_gene: TRBJ2-3; len: 15; d_gene: -
CDR3aa: CASSLMAGGDTGELFF; CDR3nt: TGTGCCAGCAGCTTAATGGCGGGGGGCGACACCGGGGAGCTGTTTTTT; v_gene: TRBV7-3; abundance: -; j_gene: TRBJ2-2; len: 16; d_gene: TRBD2
CDR3aa: CASSESIGFPSYEQYF; CDR3nt: TGTGCCAGCAGTGAAAGTATAGGTTTCCCGTCCTACGAGCAGTACTTC; v_gene: TRBV6-1; abundance: -; j_gene: TRBJ2-7; len: 16; d_gene: -
CDR3aa: CASSSRRGYGYTF; CDR3nt: TGTGCCAGCAGCTCCCGGAGGGGCTATGGCTACACCTTC; v_gene: TRBV7-2; abundance: -; j_gene: TRBJ1-2; len: 13; d_gene: -
CDR3aa: CASSSSGGARGDEQYF; CDR3nt: TGTGCCAGCAGCTCTAGCGGGGGGGCCCGGGGTGACGAGCAGTACTTC; v_gene: TRBV11-2; abundance: -; j_gene: TRBJ2-7; len: 16; d_gene: TRBD2
CDR3aa: CASSRQGPDTQYF; CDR3nt: TGTGCCAGCAGTCGACAGGGCCCAGATACGCAGTATTTT; v_gene: TRBV6-1; abundance: once; j_gene: TRBJ2-3; len: 13; d_gene: TRBD1
CDR3aa: CASSWARLDNTDTQYF; CDR3nt: TGTGCCAGCAGTTGGGCCCGACTAGATAACACAGATACGCAGTATTTT; v_gene: TRBV6-5; abundance: -; j_gene: TRBJ2-3; len: 16; d_gene: -
CDR3aa: CSADSLGEQYF; CDR3nt: TGCAGTGCCGATAGCTTGGGCGAGCAGTACTTC; v_gene: TRBV20-1; abundance: once; j_gene: TRBJ2-7; len: 11; d_gene: -
CDR3aa: CASSALTGVDQPQHF; CDR3nt: TGCGCCAGCAGTGCCCTAACAGGGGTCGATCAGCCCCAGCATTTT; v_gene: TRBV10-2; abundance: -; j_gene: TRBJ1-5; len: 15; d_gene: TRBD1
CDR3aa: CASKYGGNTEAFF; CDR3nt: TGTGCCAGCAAATATGGCGGGAACACTGAAGCTTTCTTT; v_gene: TRBV2; abundance: -; j_gene: TRBJ1-1; len: 13; d_gene: -
CDR3aa: CASSEAGTGDNEQFF; CDR3nt: TGTGCCAGCAGTGAAGCCGGGACAGGGGACAATGAGCAGTTCTTC; v_gene: TRBV2; abundance: -; j_gene: TRBJ2-1; len: 15; d_gene: TRBD1
CDR3aa: CASSVVGMAGSNYGYTF; CDR3nt: TGTGCCAGCAGTGTGGTCGGGATGGCAGGGTCTAACTATGGCTACACCTTC; v_gene: TRBV6-1; abundance: -; j_gene: TRBJ1-2; len: 17; d_gene: -
CDR3aa: CTGGQHTEAFF; CDR3nt: TGCACCGGCGGACAGCACACTGAAGCTTTCTTT; v_gene: TRBV20-1; abundance: -; j_gene: TRBJ1-1; len: 11; d_gene: -
CDR3aa: CASSLDYEQYF; CDR3nt: TGCGCCAGCAGCTTGGACTACGAGCAGTACTTC; v_gene: TRBV5-1; abundance: -; j_gene: TRBJ2-7; len: 11; d_gene: -
CDR3aa: CASSVDTGSTGNEQFF; CDR3nt: TGTGCCAGCAGCGTAGATACTGGTAGTACAGGCAATGAGCAGTTCTTC; v_gene: TRBV9; abundance: -; j_gene: TRBJ2-1; len: 16; d_gene: -
CDR3aa: CSAQGYTF; CDR3nt: TGCAGTGCGCAAGGCTACACCTTC; v_gene: TRBV20-1; abundance: -; j_gene: TRBJ1-2; len: 8; d_gene: -
CDR3aa: CASSPSSGTANYGYTF; CDR3nt: TGTGCCAGCAGCCCTTCCTCCGGGACAGCAAACTATGGCTACACCTTC; v_gene: TRBV5-4; abundance: -; j_gene: TRBJ1-2; len: 16; d_gene: TRBD1
CDR3aa: CASQQGTDTQYF; CDR3nt: TGTGCCAGCCAACAGGGGACAGATACGCAGTATTTT; v_gene: TRBV2; abundance: -; j_gene: TRBJ2-3; len: 12; d_gene: TRBD1
CDR3aa: CASSQQYGNTIYF; CDR3nt: TGTGCCAGCAGCCAACAGTATGGAAACACCATATATTTT; v_gene: TRBV5-4; abundance: -; j_gene: TRBJ1-3; len: 13; d_gene: -
CDR3aa: CASSMTVSSGNTIYF; CDR3nt: TGTGCCAGCAGTATGACGGTGAGCTCTGGAAACACCATATATTTT; v_gene: TRBV6-1; abundance: -; j_gene: TRBJ1-3; len: 15; d_gene: -
CDR3aa: CASSRSGSLMENNEQFF; CDR3nt: TGTGCCAGTAGTAGGAGCGGGAGTCTCATGGAAAACAATGAGCAGTTCTTC; v_gene: TRBV19; abundance: -; j_gene: TRBJ2-1; len: 17; d_gene: TRBD2
CDR3aa: CASSQVWARGRTNTEAFF; CDR3nt: TGCGCCAGCAGCCAAGTTTGGGCCAGGGGGCGAACGAACACTGAAGCTTTCTTT; v_gene: TRBV4-1; abundance: -; j_gene: TRBJ1-1; len: 18; d_gene: TRBD1
CDR3aa: CASSPGQTSGRAHETQYF; CDR3nt: TGTGCCAGCAGCCCTGGGCAAACTAGCGGGAGGGCCCATGAGACCCAGTACTTC; v_gene: TRBV11-2; abundance: once; j_gene: TRBJ2-5; len: 18; d_gene: TRBD2
CDR3aa: CASSSGFTGELFF; CDR3nt: TGTGCCAGCAGTTCGGGGTTCACCGGGGAGCTGTTTTTT; v_gene: TRBV2; abundance: -; j_gene: TRBJ2-2; len: 13; d_gene: -
CDR3aa: CASSLRTDNYGYTF; CDR3nt: TGTGCCAGCAGTCTCCGGACGGACAACTATGGCTACACCTTC; v_gene: TRBV2; abundance: -; j_gene: TRBJ1-2; len: 14; d_gene: -
CDR3aa: CASSPGREMETQYF; CDR3nt: TGCGCCAGCAGCCCGGGACGGGAAATGGAGACCCAGTACTTC; v_gene: TRBV5-1; abundance: -; j_gene: TRBJ2-5; len: 14; d_gene: -
CDR3aa: CASRQNRGLGYGYTF; CDR3nt: TGTGCCAGCAGACAGAACAGGGGGCTAGGCTATGGCTACACCTTC; v_gene: TRBV6-5; abundance: -; j_gene: TRBJ1-2; len: 15; d_gene: TRBD1
CDR3aa: CAISDRAGTYNEQFF; CDR3nt: TGTGCCATCAGTGATAGAGCGGGCACCTACAATGAGCAGTTCTTC; v_gene: TRBV10-3; abundance: -; j_gene: TRBJ2-1; len: 15; d_gene: -
CDR3aa: CATSREDRGYGYTF; CDR3nt: TGTGCCACCAGCAGAGAAGACAGGGGCTATGGCTACACCTTC; v_gene: TRBV15; abundance: few; j_gene: TRBJ1-2; len: 14; d_gene: TRBD1
CDR3aa: CASSFFGGEEETQYF; CDR3nt: TGCGCCAGCAGCTTCTTTGGCGGGGAGGAAGAGACCCAGTACTTC; v_gene: TRBV5-1; abundance: -; j_gene: TRBJ2-5; len: 15; d_gene: -
CDR3aa: CASSPTSASYEQYF; CDR3nt: TGTGCCAGCAGCCCAACTAGCGCCTCCTACGAGCAGTACTTC; v_gene: TRBV7-8; abundance: -; j_gene: TRBJ2-7; len: 14; d_gene: TRBD2
CDR3aa: CASSRSLGGGYPETQYF; CDR3nt: TGCGCCAGCAGCAGGTCGTTGGGCGGGGGTTACCCGGAGACCCAGTACTTC; v_gene: TRBV4-1; abundance: -; j_gene: TRBJ2-5; len: 17; d_gene: TRBD2